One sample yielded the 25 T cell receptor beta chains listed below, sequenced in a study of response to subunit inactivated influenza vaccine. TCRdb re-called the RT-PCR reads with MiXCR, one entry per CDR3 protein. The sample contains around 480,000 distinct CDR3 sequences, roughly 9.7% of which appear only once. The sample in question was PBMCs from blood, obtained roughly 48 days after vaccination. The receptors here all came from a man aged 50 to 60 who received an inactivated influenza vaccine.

The CDR3 nucleotides read TGTGCCAGCAGTGGGGACGGTACGGGTGAGCAGTTCTTC. Translated: CASSGDGTGEQFF. V usage is TRBV2 and J usage is TRBJ2-1; either TRBD1 or TRBD2 may supply D (5 bases each). Trimming removed 4 bases from V and 9 bases from J, with 13 bases in between. Germline values: CDR1 SNHLY, CDR2 FYNNEI. This CDR3 has 13 amino acids. Full variable domain (missing parts from reference TRBV2 and TRBJ2-1): EPEVTQTPSHQVTQMGQEVILRCVPISNHLYFYWYRQILGQKVEFLVSFYNNEISEKSEIFDDQFSVERPDGSNFTLKIRSTKLEDSAMYFCASSGDGTGEQFFGPGTRLTVL.

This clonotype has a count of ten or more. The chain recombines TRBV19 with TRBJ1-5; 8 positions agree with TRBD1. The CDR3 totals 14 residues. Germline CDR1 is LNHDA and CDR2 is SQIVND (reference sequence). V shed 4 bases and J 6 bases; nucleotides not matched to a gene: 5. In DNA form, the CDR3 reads TGTGCCAGTAGTACCACAGGGGGGGGTCAGCCCCAGCATTTT. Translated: CASSTTGGGQPQHF.

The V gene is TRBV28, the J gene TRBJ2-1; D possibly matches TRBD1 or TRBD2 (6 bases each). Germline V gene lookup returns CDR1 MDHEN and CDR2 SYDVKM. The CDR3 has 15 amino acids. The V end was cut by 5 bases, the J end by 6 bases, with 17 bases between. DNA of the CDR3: TGTGCCAGCAGTACATCCGGGACGGGGGCCAATGAGCAGTTCTTC. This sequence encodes CASSTSGTGANEQFF. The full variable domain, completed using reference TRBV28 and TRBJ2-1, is DVKVTQSSRYLVKRTGEKVFLECVQDMDHENMFWYRQDPGLGLRLIYFSYDVKMKEKGDIPEGYSVSREKKERFSLILESASTNQTSMYLCASSTSGTGANEQFFGPGTRLTVL.

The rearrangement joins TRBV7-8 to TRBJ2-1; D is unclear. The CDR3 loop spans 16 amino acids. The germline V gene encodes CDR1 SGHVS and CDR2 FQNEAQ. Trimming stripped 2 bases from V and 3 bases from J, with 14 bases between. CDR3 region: CASSLMLVRNYNEQFF. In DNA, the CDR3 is TGTGCCAGCAGCTTAATGCTTGTCAGGAACTACAATGAGCAGTTCTTC.

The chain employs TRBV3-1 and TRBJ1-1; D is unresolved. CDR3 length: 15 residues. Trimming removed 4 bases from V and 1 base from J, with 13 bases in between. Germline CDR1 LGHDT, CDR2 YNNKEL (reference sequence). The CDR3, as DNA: TGTGCCAGCAGCCCCGCAAGGCGGGGGAACACTGAAGCTTTCTTT. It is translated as CASSPARRGNTEAFF.

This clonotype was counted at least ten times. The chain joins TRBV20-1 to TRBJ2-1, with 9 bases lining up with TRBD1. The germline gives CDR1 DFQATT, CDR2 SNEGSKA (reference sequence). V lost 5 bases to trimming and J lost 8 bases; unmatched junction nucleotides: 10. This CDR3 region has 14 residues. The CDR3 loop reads CSAGQGLILDEQFF. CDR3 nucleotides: TGCAGTGCTGGACAGGGGTTAATCTTGGATGAGCAGTTCTTC.

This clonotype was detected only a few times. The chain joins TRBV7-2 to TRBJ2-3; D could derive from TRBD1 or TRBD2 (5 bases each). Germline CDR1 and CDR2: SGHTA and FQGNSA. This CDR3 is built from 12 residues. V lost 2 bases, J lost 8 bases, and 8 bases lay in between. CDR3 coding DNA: TGTGCCAGCAGCTTAAAGGGGAGTACGCAGTATTTT. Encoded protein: CASSLKGSTQYF. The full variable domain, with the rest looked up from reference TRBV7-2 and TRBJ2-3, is GAGVSQSPSNKVTEKGKDVELRCDPISGHTALYWYRQSLGQGLEFLIYFQGNSAPDKSGLPSDRFSAERTGGSVSTLTIQRTQQEDSAVYLCASSLKGSTQYFGPGTRLTVL.

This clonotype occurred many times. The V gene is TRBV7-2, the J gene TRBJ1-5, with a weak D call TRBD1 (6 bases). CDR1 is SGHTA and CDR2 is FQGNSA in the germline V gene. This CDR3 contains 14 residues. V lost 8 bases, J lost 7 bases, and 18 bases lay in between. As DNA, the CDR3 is TGTGCCAGCGGGCTAACAGGGCCGGGACAGCCCCAGCATTTT. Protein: CASGLTGPGQPQHF.

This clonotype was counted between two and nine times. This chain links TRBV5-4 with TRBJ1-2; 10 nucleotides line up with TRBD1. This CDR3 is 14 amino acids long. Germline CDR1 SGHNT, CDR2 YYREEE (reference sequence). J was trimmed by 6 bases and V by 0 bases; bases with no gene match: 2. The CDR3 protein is CASSLVDRGHGYTF. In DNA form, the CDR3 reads TGTGCCAGCAGCTTGGTCGACAGGGGGCATGGCTACACCTTC.

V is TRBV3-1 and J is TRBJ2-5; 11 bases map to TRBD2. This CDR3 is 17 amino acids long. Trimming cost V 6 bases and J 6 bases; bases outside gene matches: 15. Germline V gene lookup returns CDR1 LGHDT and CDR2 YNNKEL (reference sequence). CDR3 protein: CASSHTLAGDLGKTQYF. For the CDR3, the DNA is TGTGCCAGCAGTCATACACTAGCGGGGGACCTCGGGAAGACCCAGTACTTC.

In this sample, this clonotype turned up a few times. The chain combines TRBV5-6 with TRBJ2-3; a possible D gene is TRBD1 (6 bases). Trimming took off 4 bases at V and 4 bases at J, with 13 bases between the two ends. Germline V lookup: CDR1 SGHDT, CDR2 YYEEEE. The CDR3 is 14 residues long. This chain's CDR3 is CASSRGEGADTQYF. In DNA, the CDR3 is TGTGCCAGCAGCAGGGGCGAGGGGGCAGATACGCAGTATTTT.

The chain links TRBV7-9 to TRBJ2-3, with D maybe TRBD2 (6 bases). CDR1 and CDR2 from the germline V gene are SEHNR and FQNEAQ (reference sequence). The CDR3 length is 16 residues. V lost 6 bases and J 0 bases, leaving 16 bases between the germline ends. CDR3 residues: CASRPGVFTSTDTQYF. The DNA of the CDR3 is TGTGCCAGCAGGCCGGGAGTTTTTACTAGCACAGATACGCAGTATTTT.

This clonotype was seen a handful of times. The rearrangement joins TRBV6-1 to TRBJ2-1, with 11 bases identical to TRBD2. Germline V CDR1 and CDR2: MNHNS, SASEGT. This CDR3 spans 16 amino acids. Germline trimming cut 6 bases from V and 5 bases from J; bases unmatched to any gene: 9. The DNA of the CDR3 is TGTGCCAGCAGGGGGACTAGCGGAGGCTTCAACAATGAGCAGTTCTTC. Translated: CASRGTSGGFNNEQFF.

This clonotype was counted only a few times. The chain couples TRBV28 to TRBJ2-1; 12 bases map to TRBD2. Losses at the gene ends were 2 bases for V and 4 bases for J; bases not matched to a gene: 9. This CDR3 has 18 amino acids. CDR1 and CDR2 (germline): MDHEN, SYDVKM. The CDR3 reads CASSLISSGRAWYNEQFF. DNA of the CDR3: TGTGCCAGCAGTTTAATCTCTAGCGGGAGGGCCTGGTACAATGAGCAGTTCTTC.

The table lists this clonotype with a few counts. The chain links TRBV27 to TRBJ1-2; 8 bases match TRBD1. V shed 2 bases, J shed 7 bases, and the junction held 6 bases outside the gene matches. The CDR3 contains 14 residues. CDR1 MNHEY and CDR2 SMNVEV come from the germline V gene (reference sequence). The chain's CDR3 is CASSLRQGAIGYTF. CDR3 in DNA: TGTGCCAGCAGTTTACGGCAGGGGGCTATTGGCTACACCTTC.

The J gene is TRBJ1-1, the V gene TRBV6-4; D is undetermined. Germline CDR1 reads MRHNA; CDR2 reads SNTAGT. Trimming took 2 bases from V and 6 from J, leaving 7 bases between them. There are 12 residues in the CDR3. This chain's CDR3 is CASSDPPAEAFF. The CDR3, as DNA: TGTGCCAGCAGTGACCCCCCGGCTGAAGCTTTCTTT.

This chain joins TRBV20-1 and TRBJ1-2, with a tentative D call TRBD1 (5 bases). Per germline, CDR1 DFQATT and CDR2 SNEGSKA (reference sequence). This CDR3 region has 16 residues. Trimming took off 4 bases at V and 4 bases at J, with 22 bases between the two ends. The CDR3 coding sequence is TGCAGTGCTACGATAGGGGAGGCAGGCCTAGGCTATGGCTACACCTTC. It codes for CSATIGEAGLGYGYTF.

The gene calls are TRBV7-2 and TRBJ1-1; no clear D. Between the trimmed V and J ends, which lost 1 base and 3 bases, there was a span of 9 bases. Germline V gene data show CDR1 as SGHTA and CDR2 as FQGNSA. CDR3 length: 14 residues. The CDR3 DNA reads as TGTGCCAGCAGCTTAGATGGCTCATACACTGAAGCTTTCTTT. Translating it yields CASSLDGSYTEAFF.

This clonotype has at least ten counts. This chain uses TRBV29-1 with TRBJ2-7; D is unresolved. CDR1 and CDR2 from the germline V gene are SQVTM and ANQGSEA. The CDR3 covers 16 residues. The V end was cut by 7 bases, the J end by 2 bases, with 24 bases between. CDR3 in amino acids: CSAVLIPSAPPYEQYF. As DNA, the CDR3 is TGCAGCGCCGTCCTTATACCCTCAGCTCCCCCCTACGAGCAGTACTTC.

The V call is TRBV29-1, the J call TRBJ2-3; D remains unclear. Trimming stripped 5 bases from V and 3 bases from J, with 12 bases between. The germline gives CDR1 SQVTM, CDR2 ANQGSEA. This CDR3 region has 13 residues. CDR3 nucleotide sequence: TGCAGCGTTTCAGGACCGTTGACAGATACGCAGTATTTT. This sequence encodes CSVSGPLTDTQYF.

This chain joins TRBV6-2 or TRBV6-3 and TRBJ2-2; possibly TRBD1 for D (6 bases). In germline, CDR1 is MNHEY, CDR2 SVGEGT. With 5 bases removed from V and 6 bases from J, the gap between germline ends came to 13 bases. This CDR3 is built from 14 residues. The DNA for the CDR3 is TGTGCCAGCAGTAAACAGGGTATCGCCGGGGAGCTGTTTTTT. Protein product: CASSKQGIAGELFF.

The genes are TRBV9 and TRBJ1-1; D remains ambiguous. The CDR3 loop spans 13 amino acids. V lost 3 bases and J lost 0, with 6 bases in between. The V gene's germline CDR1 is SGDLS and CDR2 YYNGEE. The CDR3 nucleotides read TGTGCCAGCAGCGAGACCGTGAACACTGAAGCTTTCTTT. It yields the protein CASSETVNTEAFF. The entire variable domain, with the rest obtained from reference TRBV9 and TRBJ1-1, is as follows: DSGVTQTPKHLITATGQRVTLRCSPRSGDLSVYWYQQSLDQGLQFLIQYYNGEERAKGNILERFSAQQFPDLHSELNLSSLELGDSALYFCASSETVNTEAFFGQGTRLTVV.

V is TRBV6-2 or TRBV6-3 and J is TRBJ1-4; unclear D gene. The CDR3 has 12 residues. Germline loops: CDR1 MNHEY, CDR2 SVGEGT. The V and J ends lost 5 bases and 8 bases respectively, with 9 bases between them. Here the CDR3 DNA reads TGTGCCAGCAGTGGGCGGAGGGAAAAACTGTTTTTT. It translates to CASSGRREKLFF.

The CDR3 loop reads CASSLSPLEAFF. The DNA of the CDR3 is TGTGCCAGCAGCTTAAGTCCCCTTGAAGCTTTCTTT. The gene calls are TRBV7-8 and TRBJ1-1; D unresolved. V was trimmed by 2 bases and J by 7 bases, leaving 8 bases between them. The CDR3 has 12 residues. Germline CDR1 reads SGHVS; CDR2 reads FQNEAQ.

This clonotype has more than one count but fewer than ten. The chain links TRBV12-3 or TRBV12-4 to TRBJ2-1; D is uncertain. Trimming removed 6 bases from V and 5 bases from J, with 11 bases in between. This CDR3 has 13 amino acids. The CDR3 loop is CASSPQLHNEQFF. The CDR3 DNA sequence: TGTGCCAGCAGCCCCCAACTACACAATGAGCAGTTCTTC.